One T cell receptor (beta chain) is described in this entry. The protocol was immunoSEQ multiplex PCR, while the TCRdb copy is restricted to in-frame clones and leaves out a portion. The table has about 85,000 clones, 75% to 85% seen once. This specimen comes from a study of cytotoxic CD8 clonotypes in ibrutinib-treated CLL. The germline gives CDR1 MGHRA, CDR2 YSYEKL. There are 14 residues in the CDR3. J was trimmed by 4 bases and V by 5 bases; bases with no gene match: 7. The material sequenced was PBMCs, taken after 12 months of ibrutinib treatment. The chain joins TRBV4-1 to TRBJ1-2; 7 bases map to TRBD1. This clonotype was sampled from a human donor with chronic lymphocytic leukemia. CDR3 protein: CASSVDRETYGYTF. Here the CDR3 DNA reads TGCGCCAGCAGCGTTGACAGGGAGACCTATGGCTACACCTTC.